This passage covers 5 T cell receptor beta chains from one sample sequenced in a study of early T cells in non-severe SARS-CoV-2 infection. TCRdb processed the 5' RACE reads anew with MiXCR; each CDR3 protein has one entry. The sample includes 85,000 to 90,000 distinct CDR3 sequences, about 15% of them seen just once. The sequenced material came from whole blood. The receptor source for this set is an adult who was a healthcare worker with PCR-confirmed SARS-CoV-2 infection or an uninfected control (not recorded which).

In its sample, this clonotype was seen a few times. This sequence joins TRBV2 and TRBJ2-2, with 9 bases matching TRBD1. CDR3 length: 15 residues. Germline V lookup: CDR1 SNHLY, CDR2 FYNNEI. Trimming cost V 6 bases and J 1 base; bases outside gene matches: 3. The CDR3 DNA is TGTGCCAGCAGCCCGGACAGGGGGAACACCGGGGAGCTGTTTTTT. Amino acids: CASSPDRGNTGELFF.

This clonotype was counted at least ten times. The chain uses TRBV11-3 and TRBJ2-7, with 11 bases fitting TRBD1. Germline assignment: CDR1 SGHNT and CDR2 YENEEA. V trimming: 4 bases; J trimming: 2 bases; junction bases outside the gene matches: 1. The CDR3 has 14 amino acids. The CDR3 here is CASSWGQGAYEQYF. DNA of the CDR3: TGTGCCAGCAGCTGGGGACAGGGGGCCTACGAGCAGTACTTC.

The V call is TRBV28, the J call TRBJ2-7, with D uncertain. Between the trimmed V and J ends, which lost 5 bases and 5 bases, there was a span of 16 bases. This CDR3 comprises 14 residues. Germline-derived CDR1 and CDR2 are MDHEN and SYDVKM. The CDR3 is CASSATYRGNEQYF. CDR3 DNA: TGTGCCAGCAGTGCGACCTATCGTGGCAACGAGCAGTACTTC.

The chain joins TRBV9 to TRBJ2-7; the D is unclear. Trimming pared 0 bases from V and 6 bases from J, leaving 10 bases between. Germline V gene data show CDR1 as SGDLS and CDR2 as YYNGEE. The CDR3 totals 13 residues. This CDR3 is CASSVDPAGEQYF. The CDR3 DNA reads as TGTGCCAGCAGCGTAGATCCAGCAGGCGAGCAGTACTTC.

J is TRBJ2-7 and V is TRBV7-6, with TRBD2 matching over 8 bases. The CDR3 spans 15 residues. Germline CDR1 and CDR2: SGHVS and FNYEAQ. The V and J ends lost 1 base and 3 bases, in that order; junction bases with no gene match: 5. The CDR3 is CASSLGPGGLYEQYF. CDR3 DNA sequence: TGTGCCAGCAGCTTAGGTCCGGGGGGGCTCTACGAGCAGTACTTC.